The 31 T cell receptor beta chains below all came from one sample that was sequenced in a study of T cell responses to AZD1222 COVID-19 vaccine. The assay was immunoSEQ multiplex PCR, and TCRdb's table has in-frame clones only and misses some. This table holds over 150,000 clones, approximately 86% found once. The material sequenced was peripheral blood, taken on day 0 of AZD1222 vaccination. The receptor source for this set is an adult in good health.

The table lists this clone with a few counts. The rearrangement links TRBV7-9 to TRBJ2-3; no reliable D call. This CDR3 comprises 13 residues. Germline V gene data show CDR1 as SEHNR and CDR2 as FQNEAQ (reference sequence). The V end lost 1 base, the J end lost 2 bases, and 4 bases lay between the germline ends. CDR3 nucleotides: TGTGCCAGCAGCTTAGAGGACACAGATACGCAGTATTTT. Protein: CASSLEDTDTQYF.

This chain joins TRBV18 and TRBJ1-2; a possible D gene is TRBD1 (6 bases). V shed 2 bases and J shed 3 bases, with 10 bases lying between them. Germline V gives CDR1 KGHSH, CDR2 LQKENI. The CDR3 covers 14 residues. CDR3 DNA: TGTGCCAGCTCACCAGGACAGATTGACTATGGCTACACCTTC. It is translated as CASSPGQIDYGYTF.

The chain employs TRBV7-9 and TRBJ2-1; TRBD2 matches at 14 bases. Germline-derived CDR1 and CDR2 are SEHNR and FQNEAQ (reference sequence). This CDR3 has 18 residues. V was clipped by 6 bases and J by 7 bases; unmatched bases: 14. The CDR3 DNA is TGTGCCAGCAGATCCCCGACTAGCGGGAGGGCCGGCAAAAATGAGCAGTTCTTC. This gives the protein CASRSPTSGRAGKNEQFF.

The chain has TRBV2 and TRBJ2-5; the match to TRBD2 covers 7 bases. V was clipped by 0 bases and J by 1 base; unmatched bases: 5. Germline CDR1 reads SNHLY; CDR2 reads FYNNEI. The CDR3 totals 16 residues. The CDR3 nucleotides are TGTGCCAGCAGTGAAGCTGGCGGGAGCCGCCAAGAGACCCAGTACTTC. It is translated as CASSEAGGSRQETQYF.

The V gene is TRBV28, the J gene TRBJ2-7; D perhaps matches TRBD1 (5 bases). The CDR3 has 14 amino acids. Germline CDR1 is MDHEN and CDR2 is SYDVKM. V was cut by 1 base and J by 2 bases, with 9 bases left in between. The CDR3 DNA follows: TGTGCCAGCAGTTTATCAGGGAATCCCTACGAGCAGTACTTC. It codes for CASSLSGNPYEQYF.

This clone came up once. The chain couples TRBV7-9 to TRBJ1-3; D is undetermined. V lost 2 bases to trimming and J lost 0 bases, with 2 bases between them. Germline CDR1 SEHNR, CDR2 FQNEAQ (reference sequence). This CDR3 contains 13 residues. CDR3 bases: TGTGCCAGCAGCTTAAGCTCTGGAAACACCATATATTTT. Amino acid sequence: CASSLSSGNTIYF.

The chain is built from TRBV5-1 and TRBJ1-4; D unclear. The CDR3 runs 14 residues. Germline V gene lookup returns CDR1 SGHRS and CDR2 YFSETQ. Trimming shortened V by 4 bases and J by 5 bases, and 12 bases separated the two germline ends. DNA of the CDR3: TGCGCCAGCAGCCCCGGTAATCGGAATGAAAAACTGTTTTTT. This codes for CASSPGNRNEKLFF.

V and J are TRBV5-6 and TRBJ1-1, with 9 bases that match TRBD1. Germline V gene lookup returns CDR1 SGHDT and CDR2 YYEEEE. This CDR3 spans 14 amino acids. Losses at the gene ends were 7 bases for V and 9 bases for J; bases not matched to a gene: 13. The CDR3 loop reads CASRGQGGLRKAFF. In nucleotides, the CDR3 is TGTGCCAGCCGGGGACAGGGAGGGCTGAGGAAAGCTTTCTTT.

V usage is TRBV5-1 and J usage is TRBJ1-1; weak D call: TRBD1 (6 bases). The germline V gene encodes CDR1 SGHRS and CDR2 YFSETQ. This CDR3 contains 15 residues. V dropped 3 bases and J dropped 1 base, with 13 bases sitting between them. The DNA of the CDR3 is TGCGCCAGCAGCTCTATACAGGGTTCGAACACTGAAGCTTTCTTT. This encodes CASSSIQGSNTEAFF. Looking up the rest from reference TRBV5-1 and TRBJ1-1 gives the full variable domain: KAGVTQTPRYLIKTRGQQVTLSCSPISGHRSVSWYQQTPGQGLQFLFEYFSETQRNKGNFPGRFSGRQFSNSRSEMNVSTLELGDSALYLCASSSIQGSNTEAFFGQGTRLTVV.

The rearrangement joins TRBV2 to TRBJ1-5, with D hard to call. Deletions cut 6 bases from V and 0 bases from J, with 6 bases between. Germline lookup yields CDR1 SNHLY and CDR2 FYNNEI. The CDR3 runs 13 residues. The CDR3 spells CASRADSNQPQHF. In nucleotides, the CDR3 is TGTGCCAGCAGGGCGGATAGCAATCAGCCCCAGCATTTT.

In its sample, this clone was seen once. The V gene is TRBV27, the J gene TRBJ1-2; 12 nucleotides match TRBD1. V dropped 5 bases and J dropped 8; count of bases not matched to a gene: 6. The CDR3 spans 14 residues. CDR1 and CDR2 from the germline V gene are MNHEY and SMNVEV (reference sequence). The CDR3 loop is CASSPGTGGRGYTF. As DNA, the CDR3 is TGTGCCAGCAGTCCCGGGACAGGGGGCCGGGGCTACACCTTC.

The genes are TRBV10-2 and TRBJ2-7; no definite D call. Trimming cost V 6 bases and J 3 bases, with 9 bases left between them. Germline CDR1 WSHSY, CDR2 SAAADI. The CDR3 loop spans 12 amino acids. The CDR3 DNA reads TGCGCCAGCAGGGGATTCCGCTACGAGCAGTACTTC. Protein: CASRGFRYEQYF.

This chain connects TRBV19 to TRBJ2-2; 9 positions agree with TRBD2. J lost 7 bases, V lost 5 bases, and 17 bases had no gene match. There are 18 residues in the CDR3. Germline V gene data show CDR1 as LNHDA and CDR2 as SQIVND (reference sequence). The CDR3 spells CASSHLGAGGPSGGELFF. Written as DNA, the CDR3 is TGTGCCAGTAGTCACCTAGGGGCGGGAGGGCCCTCGGGCGGGGAGCTGTTTTTT.

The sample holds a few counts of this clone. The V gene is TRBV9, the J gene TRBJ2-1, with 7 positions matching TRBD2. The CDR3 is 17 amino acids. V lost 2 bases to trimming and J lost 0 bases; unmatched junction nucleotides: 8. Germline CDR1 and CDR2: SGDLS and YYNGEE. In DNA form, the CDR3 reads TGTGCCAGCAGCGTTTCAGCGGGATCCCACTCCTACAATGAGCAGTTCTTC. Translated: CASSVSAGSHSYNEQFF. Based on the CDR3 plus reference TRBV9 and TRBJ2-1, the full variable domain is DSGVTQTPKHLITATGQRVTLRCSPRSGDLSVYWYQQSLDQGLQFLIQYYNGEERAKGNILERFSAQQFPDLHSELNLSSLELGDSALYFCASSVSAGSHSYNEQFFGPGTRLTVL.

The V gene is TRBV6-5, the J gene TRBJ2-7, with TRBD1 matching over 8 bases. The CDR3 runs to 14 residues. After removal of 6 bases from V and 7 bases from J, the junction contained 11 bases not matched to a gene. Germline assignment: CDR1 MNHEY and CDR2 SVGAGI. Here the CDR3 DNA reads TGTGCCAGCAGAGACAGGGGCTTTCTGGGGGAGCAGTACTTC. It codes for CASRDRGFLGEQYF.

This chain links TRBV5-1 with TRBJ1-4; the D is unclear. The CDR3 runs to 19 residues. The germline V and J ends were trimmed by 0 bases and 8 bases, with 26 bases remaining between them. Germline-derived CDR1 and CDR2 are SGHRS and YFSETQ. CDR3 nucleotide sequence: TGCGCCAGCAGCTTGGACCCTTTGGGGTTCCGGCCGTCGAACGAAAAACTGTTTTTT. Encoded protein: CASSLDPLGFRPSNEKLFF.

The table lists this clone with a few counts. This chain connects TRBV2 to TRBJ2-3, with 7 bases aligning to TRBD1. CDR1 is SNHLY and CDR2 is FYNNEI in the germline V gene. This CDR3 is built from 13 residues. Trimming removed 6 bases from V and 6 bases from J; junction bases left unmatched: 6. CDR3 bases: TGTGCCAGCAGCGCTAGGGGGCGGGATACGCAGTATTTT. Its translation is CASSARGRDTQYF.

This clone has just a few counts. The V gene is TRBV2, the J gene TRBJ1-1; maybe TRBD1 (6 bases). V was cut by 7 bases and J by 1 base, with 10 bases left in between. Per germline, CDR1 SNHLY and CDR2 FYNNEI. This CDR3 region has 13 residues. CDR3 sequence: CASTEDRNTEAFF. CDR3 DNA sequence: TGTGCCAGCACCGAGGACAGGAACACTGAAGCTTTCTTT.

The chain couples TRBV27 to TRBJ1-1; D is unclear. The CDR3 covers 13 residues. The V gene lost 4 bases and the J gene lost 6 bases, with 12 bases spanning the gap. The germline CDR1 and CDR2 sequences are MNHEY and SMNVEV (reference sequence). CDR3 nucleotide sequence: TGTGCCAGCAGTTCCCCCCTCGGGTCTGAAGCTTTCTTT. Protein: CASSSPLGSEAFF.

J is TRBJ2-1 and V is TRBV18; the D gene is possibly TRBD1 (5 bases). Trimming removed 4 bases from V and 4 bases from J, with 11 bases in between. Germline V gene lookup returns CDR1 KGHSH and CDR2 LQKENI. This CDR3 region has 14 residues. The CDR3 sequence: CASSRPGSYNEQFF. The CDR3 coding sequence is TGTGCCAGCTCACGTCCAGGGTCTTACAATGAGCAGTTCTTC.

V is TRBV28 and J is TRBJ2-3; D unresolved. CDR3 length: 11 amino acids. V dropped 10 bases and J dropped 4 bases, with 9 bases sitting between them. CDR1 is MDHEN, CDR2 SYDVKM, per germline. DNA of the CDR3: TGTGCCACTACAAAATCAGATACGCAGTATTTT. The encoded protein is CATTKSDTQYF.

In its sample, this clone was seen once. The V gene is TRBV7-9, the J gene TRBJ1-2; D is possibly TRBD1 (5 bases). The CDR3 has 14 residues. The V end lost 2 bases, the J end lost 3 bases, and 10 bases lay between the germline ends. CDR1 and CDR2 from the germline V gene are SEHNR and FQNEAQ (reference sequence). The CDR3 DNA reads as TGTGCCAGCAGCTTACAGGGCCTCTACTATGGCTACACCTTC. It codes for CASSLQGLYYGYTF. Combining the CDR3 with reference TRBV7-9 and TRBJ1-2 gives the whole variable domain DTGVSQNPRHKITKRGQNVTFRCDPISEHNRLYWYRQTLGQGPEFLTYFQNEAQLEKSRLLSDRFSAERPKGSFSTLEIQRTEQGDSAMYLCASSLQGLYYGYTFGSGTRLTVV.

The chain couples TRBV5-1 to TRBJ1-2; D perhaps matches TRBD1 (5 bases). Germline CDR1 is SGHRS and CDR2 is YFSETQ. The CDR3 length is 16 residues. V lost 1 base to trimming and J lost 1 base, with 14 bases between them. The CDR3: CASSLRSGQGNYGYTF. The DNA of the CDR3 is TGCGCCAGCAGCTTGAGGAGCGGGCAGGGTAACTATGGCTACACCTTC. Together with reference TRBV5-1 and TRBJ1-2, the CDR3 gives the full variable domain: KAGVTQTPRYLIKTRGQQVTLSCSPISGHRSVSWYQQTPGQGLQFLFEYFSETQRNKGNFPGRFSGRQFSNSRSEMNVSTLELGDSALYLCASSLRSGQGNYGYTFGSGTRLTVV.

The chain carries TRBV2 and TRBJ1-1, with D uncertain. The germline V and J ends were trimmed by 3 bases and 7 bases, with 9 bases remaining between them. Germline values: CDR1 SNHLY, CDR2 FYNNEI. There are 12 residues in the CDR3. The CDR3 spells CASSDFGFEAFF. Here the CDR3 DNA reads TGTGCCAGCAGTGATTTCGGATTTGAAGCTTTCTTT.

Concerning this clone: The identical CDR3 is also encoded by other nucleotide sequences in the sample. Here the CDR3 reads CASNAQGLNEKLFF. The DNA of the CDR3 is TGTGCCAGCAACGCACAGGGTTTAAATGAAAAACTGTTTTTT. The chain combines TRBV2 with TRBJ1-4; tentatively, D is TRBD1 (6 bases). The germline V and J ends were trimmed by 7 bases and 5 bases, with 14 bases remaining between them. The CDR3 has 14 residues. Germline assignment: CDR1 SNHLY and CDR2 FYNNEI.

The CDR3 region is CATSGGGSQGYTF. The CDR3 DNA reads TGTGCCACCAGTGGAGGGGGAAGTCAGGGCTACACCTTC. The chain recombines TRBV24-1 with TRBJ1-2, with D possibly TRBD1 on 6 matching bases. With 5 bases removed from V and 8 bases from J, the gap between germline ends came to 14 bases. Germline lookup yields CDR1 KGHDR and CDR2 SFDVKD. The CDR3 is made up of 13 amino acids.

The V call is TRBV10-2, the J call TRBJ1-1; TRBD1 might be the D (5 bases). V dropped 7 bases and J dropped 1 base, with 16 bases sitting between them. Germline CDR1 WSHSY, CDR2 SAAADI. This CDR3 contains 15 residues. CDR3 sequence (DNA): TGCGCCAGCAAACCAGGGAAAGGAACGAACACTGAAGCTTTCTTT. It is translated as CASKPGKGTNTEAFF.

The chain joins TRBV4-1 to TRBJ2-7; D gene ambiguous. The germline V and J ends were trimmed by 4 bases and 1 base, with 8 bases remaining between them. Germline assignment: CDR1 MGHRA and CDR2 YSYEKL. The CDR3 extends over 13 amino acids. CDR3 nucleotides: TGCGCCAGCAGCCCAACGACATCCTACGAGCAGTACTTC. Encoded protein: CASSPTTSYEQYF.

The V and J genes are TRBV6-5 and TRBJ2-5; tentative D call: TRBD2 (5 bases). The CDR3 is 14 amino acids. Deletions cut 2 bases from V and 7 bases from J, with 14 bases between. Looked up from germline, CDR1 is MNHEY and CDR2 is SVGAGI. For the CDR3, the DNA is TGTGCCAGCAGTTACGGCAGCGGAGTTCCGACCCAGTACTTC. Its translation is CASSYGSGVPTQYF.

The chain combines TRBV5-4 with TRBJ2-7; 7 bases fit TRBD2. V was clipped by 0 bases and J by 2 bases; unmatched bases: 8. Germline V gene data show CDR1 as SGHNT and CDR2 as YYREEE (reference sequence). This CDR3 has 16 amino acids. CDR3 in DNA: TGTGCCAGCAGCTTGGAGCCCAGGACTAGTACCTACGAGCAGTACTTC. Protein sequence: CASSLEPRTSTYEQYF. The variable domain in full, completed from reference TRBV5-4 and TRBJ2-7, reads ETGVTQSPTHLIKTRGQQVTLRCSSQSGHNTVSWYQQALGQGPQFIFQYYREEENGRGNFPPRFSGLQFPNYSSELNVNALELDDSALYLCASSLEPRTSTYEQYFGPGTRLTVT.

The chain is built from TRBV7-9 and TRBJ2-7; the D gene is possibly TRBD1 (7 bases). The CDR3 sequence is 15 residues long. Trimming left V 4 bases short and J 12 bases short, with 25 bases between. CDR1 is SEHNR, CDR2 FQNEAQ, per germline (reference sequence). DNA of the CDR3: TGTGCCAGCAGCTCACTTGCGGGACAGATTAATCTCCGGTACTTC. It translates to CASSSLAGQINLRYF.